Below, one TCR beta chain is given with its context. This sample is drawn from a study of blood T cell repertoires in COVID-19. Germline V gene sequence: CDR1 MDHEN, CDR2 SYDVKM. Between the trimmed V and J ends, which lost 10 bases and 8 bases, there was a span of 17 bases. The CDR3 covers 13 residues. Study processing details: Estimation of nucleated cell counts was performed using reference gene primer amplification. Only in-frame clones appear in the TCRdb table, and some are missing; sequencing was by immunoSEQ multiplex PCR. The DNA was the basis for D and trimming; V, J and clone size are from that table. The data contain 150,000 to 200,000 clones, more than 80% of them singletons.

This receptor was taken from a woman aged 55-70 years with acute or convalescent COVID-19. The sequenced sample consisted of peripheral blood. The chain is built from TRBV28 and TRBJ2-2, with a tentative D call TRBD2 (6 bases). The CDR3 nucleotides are TGTGCCACTTACGGGGGTATGACGGGGGAGCTGTTTTTT. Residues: CATYGGMTGELFF.